What follows is one TCR beta chain and its context. The antigen remains undetermined. A template switching step contributed a universal primer site, while unique molecular identifiers were present in the cDNA. TCRdb independently ran MiXCR on the 5' RACE reads; one entry per CDR3 protein. The data hold 1,800,000 or so distinct CDR3 sequences, with under 35% observed a single time. This entry belongs to a study of identical twins. The ends were cut back, 0 bases at V and 7 bases at J, with 13 bases in the middle. Germline V CDR1 and CDR2: DFQATT, SNEGSKA (reference sequence). The CDR3 covers 13 residues. Study-wide results and caveats: Researchers caution that invariant MAIT and iNKT cells could partly confound zero-insertion analyses.

Specimen: cord blood. The V and J genes are TRBV20-1 and TRBJ2-7; tentatively, D is TRBD1 or TRBD2 (5 bases each). The clonotype was recovered from a newborn girl in good health. The CDR3 DNA reads TGCAGTGCTAGAGAGGTGGGGGAGAATGAGCAGTACTTC. Translating it yields CSAREVGENEQYF.